The clone carrying this T cell receptor beta chain occurred a few times. What it recognizes is unknown. The CDR3 consists of 14 residues. From germline, CDR1 is SGHRS and CDR2 YFSETQ. The V end lost 1 base, the J end lost 5 bases, and 13 bases lay between the germline ends. The data were obtained in a study of regulatory T cells in long-lasting Graves disease. Overall study: A definition of persistent Graves' disease required over 5 years of antithyroid drugs plus positive TSH receptor antibodies.

Study-wide results and limits: Persistent cases favored TRBV28, TRBJ1-2 and TRBJ2-5. TCR diversity was lower in persistent than newly diagnosed Graves' disease. It was possible that the small sample size reduced accuracy.

Time point described: persistent/refractory GD, antithyroid drugs over 5 years with positive TRAb. RNA from PBMCs was the source of the TCR library. CDR3-region Arm-PCR and iRepertoire HTBI primers produced the TCR beta libraries. TCRdb processed the multiplex PCR reads anew with MiXCR; each CDR3 protein has one entry. The sample contains fewer than 400,000 distinct CDR3 sequences, around 20% of which appear only once. The sequences come from peripheral blood mononuclear cells (PBMCs), collected when the disease was refractory, from a patient treated with antithyroid drugs. The rearrangement links TRBV5-1 to TRBJ2-7; D possibly corresponds to TRBD2 (7 bases). This TCR was sampled from a female donor with Graves disease. The CDR3: CASSLTRGDNEQYF. CDR3 coding DNA: TGCGCCAGCAGCTTGACACGGGGGGACAACGAGCAGTACTTC.